What follows describes a single TCR beta chain. V shed 0 bases and J shed 0 bases, with 12 bases lying between them. CDR3 length: 15 amino acids. Germline CDR1 reads GTSNPN; CDR2 reads SVGIG (reference sequence). This sample was included in a study of CD8+ T cells in alopecia areata. Lesional scalp tissue (obtained by punch biopsy) and peripheral blood were collected from alopecia areata patients. cDNA reverse transcribed from extracted RNA served as the sequencing template. Only in-frame clones appear in the TCRdb table, and some are missing; sequencing was by immunoSEQ multiplex PCR. The sample shows 120,000 to 150,000 clones, more than 75% of them seen only once.

This chain links TRBV30 with TRBJ2-7; D is unresolved. The sequences come from CD8+ T cells sorted from blood, collected at week 0. The receptor's source is a human donor with alopecia areata. In DNA form, the CDR3 reads TGTGCCTGGAGTGTACAAAGGGCGAGCTCCTACGAGCAGTACTTC. It translates to CAWSVQRASSYEQYF.